What follows are 10 T cell receptor beta chains derived from one specimen sequenced in a study of early T cells in non-severe SARS-CoV-2 infection. TCRdb itself ran the 5' RACE reads through MiXCR, one entry per CDR3 protein. The data contain around 80,000 distinct CDR3 sequences, over 10% of them singletons. The sample taken for sequencing was whole blood. The receptors were gathered from an adult who was a healthcare worker with PCR-confirmed SARS-CoV-2 infection or an uninfected control (not recorded which).

Of note for this clonotype: A much larger clone is a single base away; this may be a read error. This sequence joins TRBV7-9 and TRBJ2-1, with D unresolved. This CDR3 has 12 residues. Germline loops: CDR1 SEHNR, CDR2 FQNEAQ (reference sequence). The CDR3, as DNA: TGTGCCAGCAGCTTAGTTAGCAATGATCAGTTCTTC. It yields the protein CASSLVSNDQFF.

Many counts were recorded for this clonotype. The chain uses TRBV20-1 and TRBJ1-6, with D hard to call. The CDR3 is 13 residues long. Trimming removed 6 bases from V and 7 bases from J, with 13 bases in between. Germline lookup yields CDR1 DFQATT and CDR2 SNEGSKA (reference sequence). Here the CDR3 reads CSALDGRNSPLHF. CDR3 nucleotide sequence: TGCAGTGCCCTTGACGGGAGGAATTCACCCCTCCACTTT.

This clonotype has a handful of counts. The CDR3 DNA is TGTGCCAGCAGACTTAGGACAGAGAACACTGAAGCTTTCTTT. Translation gives CASRLRTENTEAFF. This rearrangement joins TRBV11-1 to TRBJ1-1, with D possibly TRBD1 on 6 matching bases. The V end was cut by 6 bases, the J end by 1 base, with 12 bases between. This CDR3 spans 14 amino acids. CDR1 SGHAT and CDR2 FQDESV come from the germline V gene (reference sequence).

This clonotype was observed a few times. J is TRBJ1-5 and V is TRBV3-1; D is undetermined. Germline V gene data show CDR1 as LGHDT and CDR2 as YNNKEL (reference sequence). The CDR3 extends over 13 amino acids. V was pared by 1 base and J by 4 bases, with 5 bases between. CDR3 residues: CASSQGGNQPQHF. The CDR3 DNA is TGTGCCAGCAGCCAAGGCGGGAATCAGCCCCAGCATTTT. The variable domain in full, with the rest retrieved from reference TRBV3-1 and TRBJ1-5, is DTAVSQTPKYLVTQMGNDKSIKCEQNLGHDTMYWYKQDSKKFLKIMFSYNNKELIINETVPNRFSPKSPDKAHLNLHINSLELGDSAVYFCASSQGGNQPQHFGDGTRLSIL.

This clonotype came up many times. The junction departs from the called germline gene at one end, perhaps through a read error. The gene calls are TRBV7-7 and TRBJ2-5, with D possibly TRBD2 on 6 matching bases. Germline values: CDR1 SSHAT, CDR2 FNYEAQ (reference sequence). CDR3 size: 13 residues. CDR3 protein: CASSWISGETQYF. The CDR3 coding sequence is TGTGCTAGCAGCTGGATTAGCGGAGAGACCCAGTACTTC. The full variable domain, its missing parts supplied by reference TRBV7-7 and TRBJ2-5, is GAGVSQSPRYKVTKRGQDVTLRCDPISSHATLYWYQQALGQGPEFLTYFNYEAQPDKSGLPSDRFSAERPEGSISTLTIQRTEQRDSAMYRCASSWISGETQYFGPGTRLLVL.

Notes on this clonotype: One end of the junction is discordant with germline, which a read error may explain. V usage is TRBV7-9 and J usage is TRBJ1-6; no firm D call. This CDR3 spans 14 amino acids. Germline V gene lookup returns CDR1 SEHNR and CDR2 FQNEAQ (reference sequence). CDR3 amino acids: CTSTLTDVNSPLHF. The CDR3 nucleotides read TGTACCAGCACCCTGACGGATGTTAATTCACCCCTCCACTTT.

This clonotype has a count of ten or more. This rearrangement joins TRBV11-2 to TRBJ2-5; D perhaps matches TRBD2 (5 bases). The length of the CDR3 is 14 residues. The ends were cut back, 5 bases at V and 5 bases at J, with 15 bases in the middle. Germline V gene sequence: CDR1 SGHAT, CDR2 FQNNGV. This CDR3 is CASSRPLDSETQYF. The CDR3 DNA follows: TGTGCCAGCAGCCGCCCACTAGATTCGGAGACCCAGTACTTC.

At least ten counts were recorded for this clonotype. The genes are TRBV24-1 and TRBJ2-2; the D is unclear. Germline V gene sequence: CDR1 KGHDR, CDR2 SFDVKD. V lost 3 bases, J lost 5 bases, and 15 bases lay in between. CDR3 length: 16 residues. CDR3 in DNA: TGTGCCACCAGTGATCGAGGTGACACCAGGACCGGGGAGCTGTTTTTT. It codes for CATSDRGDTRTGELFF.

The chain carries TRBV7-2 and TRBJ1-1; D gene ambiguous. CDR1 is SGHTA, CDR2 FQGNSA, per germline. The CDR3 covers 13 residues. Trimming pared 3 bases from V and 0 bases from J, leaving 5 bases between. The CDR3 here is CASSFLLNTEAFF. Here the CDR3 DNA reads TGTGCCAGCAGCTTTTTACTGAACACTGAAGCTTTCTTT.

This clonotype was seen only a few times. The gene calls are TRBV28 and TRBJ2-7, with D perhaps matching TRBD1 (6 bases). The CDR3 is made up of 11 amino acids. Trimming left V 8 bases short and J 3 bases short, with 8 bases between. Germline V gene sequence: CDR1 MDHEN, CDR2 SYDVKM. Here the CDR3 DNA reads TGTGCCAGCCAGACAGGCTACGAGCAGTACTTC. Translating gives CASQTGYEQYF. The whole variable domain, remainder taken from reference TRBV28 and TRBJ2-7, is DVKVTQSSRYLVKRTGEKVFLECVQDMDHENMFWYRQDPGLGLRLIYFSYDVKMKEKGDIPEGYSVSREKKERFSLILESASTNQTSMYLCASQTGYEQYFGPGTRLTVT.